What follows are 22 T cell receptor beta chains derived from one specimen sequenced in a study of blood T cell repertoires in COVID-19. Data came from immunoSEQ multiplex PCR; TCRdb stores just in-frame clones and leaves some out. In the table there are about 150,000 clones, 83% of which are singletons. The sequencing input was peripheral blood. The receptors here all came from a woman of 80 years or more with acute or convalescent COVID-19.

This clone was recorded a few times. The chain uses TRBV7-2 and TRBJ2-1; TRBD2 aligns across 10 bases. Germline V CDR1 and CDR2: SGHTA, FQGNSA. Trimming cost V 3 bases and J 4 bases; bases outside gene matches: 6. This CDR3 region has 16 residues. The CDR3 loop reads CASSFMTSGLYNEQFF. The CDR3, as DNA: TGTGCCAGCAGCTTCATGACTAGCGGGTTATACAATGAGCAGTTCTTC.

CDR3 DNA: TGTGCCAGCAGCCCAGACAGGCCCATCGATGGCTACACCTTC. Translating gives CASSPDRPIDGYTF. The rearrangement joins TRBV7-8 to TRBJ1-2; possibly TRBD1 for D (6 bases). Per the germline V gene, CDR1 is SGHVS and CDR2 is FQNEAQ. V was clipped by 5 bases and J by 6 bases, with 16 bases between them. CDR3 length: 14 amino acids.

This sequence joins TRBV9 and TRBJ1-4; a possible D gene is TRBD1 (6 bases). The ends were cut back, 0 bases at V and 7 bases at J, with 10 bases in the middle. This CDR3 has 14 amino acids. The germline V gene has CDR1 SGDLS and CDR2 YYNGEE. CDR3 sequence (DNA): TGTGCCAGCAGCGTAGGACAGGAGGCTGAAAAACTGTTTTTT. Amino acids: CASSVGQEAEKLFF. Supplemented by reference TRBV9 and TRBJ1-4, the full variable domain reads DSGVTQTPKHLITATGQRVTLRCSPRSGDLSVYWYQQSLDQGLQFLIQYYNGEERAKGNILERFSAQQFPDLHSELNLSSLELGDSALYFCASSVGQEAEKLFFGSGTQLSVL.

This sequence joins TRBV18 and TRBJ1-6, with D possibly being TRBD1 (6 bases). This CDR3 is built from 15 residues. V was pared by 4 bases and J by 7 bases, with 14 bases between. Germline CDR1 reads KGHSH; CDR2 reads LQKENI. The CDR3 nucleotides read TGTGCCAGCTCACGAACGCAAACAGGGAATTCACCCCTCCACTTT. It is translated as CASSRTQTGNSPLHF.

V and J are TRBV6-2 or TRBV6-3 and TRBJ2-7, with D tentatively TRBD1 (6 bases). V was clipped by 6 bases and J by 3 bases, with 15 bases between them. The CDR3 consists of 14 residues. The V gene's germline CDR1 is MNHEY and CDR2 SVGEGT. CDR3: CASSGTPNGYEQYF. For the CDR3, the DNA is TGTGCCAGCAGCGGGACACCGAACGGCTACGAGCAGTACTTC.

This chain links TRBV21-1 with TRBJ1-1; TRBD1 is the table's D call, not checked against the DNA. TRBV21-1 is designated a pseudogene. The CDR3 contains 14 residues. CDR3 coding DNA: TGTGCCAGCAGCCCTCATGTTGTGACAGCCGAAGCTTTCTTT. It encodes CASSPHVVTAEAFF.

The rearrangement links TRBV7-3 to TRBJ2-1, with D maybe TRBD2 (5 bases). V shed 5 bases and J shed 8 bases, with 13 bases lying between them. Germline V gene data show CDR1 as SGHTA and CDR2 as FQGTGA. CDR3 length equals 13 residues. The CDR3 nucleotides are TGTGCCAGCAGCCACCTGGAGGCGGATGAGCAGTTCTTC. This translates into CASSHLEADEQFF.

This chain joins TRBV11-3 and TRBJ2-2; D unclear. With 0 bases removed from V and 6 bases from J, the gap between germline ends came to 5 bases. The CDR3 covers 13 residues. The V gene's germline CDR1 is SGHNT and CDR2 YENEEA. This chain's CDR3 is CASSLDYSGELFF. The CDR3, as DNA: TGTGCCAGCAGCTTAGATTATTCCGGGGAGCTGTTTTTT.

This chain uses TRBV5-4 with TRBJ1-3, with D maybe TRBD1 (5 bases). Trimming stripped 2 bases from V and 0 bases from J, with 6 bases between. The germline gives CDR1 SGHNT, CDR2 YYREEE (reference sequence). The CDR3 is 14 amino acids. In DNA form, the CDR3 reads TGTGCCAGCAGCTTAGACAGCTCTGGAAACACCATATATTTT. Translated: CASSLDSSGNTIYF.

The chain joins TRBV10-3 to TRBJ2-2; no clear D gene. Trimming cost V 7 bases and J 3 bases, with 12 bases left between them. This CDR3 has 14 amino acids. Germline V gene lookup returns CDR1 ENHRY and CDR2 SYGVKD. CDR3 in DNA: TGTGCCATCAAGGAAATGGGCGACACCGGGGAGCTGTTTTTT. Residues: CAIKEMGDTGELFF.

The rearrangement joins TRBV4-3 to TRBJ2-7, with 7 bases fitting TRBD1. Trimming removed 0 bases from V and 4 bases from J; junction bases left unmatched: 0. The CDR3 covers 13 residues. Germline lookup yields CDR1 LGHNA and CDR2 YSLEER. CDR3 coding DNA: TGCGCCAGCAGCCAAGAACAGGGGTACGAGCAGTACTTC. Its protein is CASSQEQGYEQYF.

The chain joins TRBV7-9 to TRBJ1-6; no definite D call. Germline lookup yields CDR1 SEHNR and CDR2 FQNEAQ (reference sequence). The CDR3 runs 13 residues. Trimming removed 0 bases from V and 10 bases from J, with 7 bases in between. The chain's CDR3 is CASSLAGDSPLHF. CDR3 DNA: TGTGCCAGCAGCTTAGCGGGAGACTCACCCCTCCACTTT.

This clone was detected only a few times. The chain couples TRBV4-1 to TRBJ1-5; D remains ambiguous. The CDR3 extends over 14 amino acids. Germline V CDR1 and CDR2: MGHRA, YSYEKL. Trimming took off 2 bases at V and 4 bases at J, with 9 bases between the two ends. CDR3 DNA: TGCGCCAGCAGCCAACGACAAGTTAATCAGCCCCAGCATTTT. This codes for CASSQRQVNQPQHF.

J is TRBJ2-2 and V is TRBV9, with 9 positions matching TRBD2. The ends lost 3 bases at V and 6 bases at J; junction bases unmatched: 0. The CDR3 length is 13 residues. CDR1 is SGDLS and CDR2 is YYNGEE in the germline V gene. CDR3 bases: TGTGCCAGCAGCGGACTAGCGGCCGGGGAGCTGTTTTTT. Its protein is CASSGLAAGELFF.

CDR3 bases: TGTGCCAGCAGCCCCATACAGGGGATAACTACTGGAAACACCATATATTTT. It is translated as CASSPIQGITTGNTIYF. V usage is TRBV28 and J usage is TRBJ1-3; the match to TRBD1 covers 7 bases. The V segment lost 6 bases and the J segment 2 bases; nucleotides outside the gene matches: 13. The CDR3 consists of 17 residues. Germline CDR1 reads MDHEN; CDR2 reads SYDVKM.

The chain is built from TRBV30 and TRBJ1-2, with D tentatively TRBD1 (5 bases). V lost 4 bases and J 4 bases, leaving 10 bases between the germline ends. Per the germline V gene, CDR1 is GTSNPN and CDR2 is SVGIG (reference sequence). The CDR3 is made up of 12 amino acids. DNA of the CDR3: TGTGCCTGGAACCAGGGTACCTATGGCTACACCTTC. Protein product: CAWNQGTYGYTF. The variable domain in full, completed from reference TRBV30 and TRBJ1-2, reads SQTIHQWPATLVQPVGSPLSLECTVEGTSNPNLYWYRQAAGRGLQLLFYSVGIGQISSEVPQNLSASRPQDRQFILSSKKLLLSDSGFYLCAWNQGTYGYTFGSGTRLTVV.

As to this clone: At the DNA level, this CDR3 is encoded by other sequences in the same sample as well. The V call is TRBV29-1, the J call TRBJ2-3; 8 bases match TRBD1. The CDR3 runs 14 residues. CDR1 and CDR2 from the germline V gene are SQVTM and ANQGSEA. The V gene end was trimmed by 1 base and the J gene end by 2 bases; junction bases not matched to a gene: 2. The CDR3 is CSVEGQGYTDTQYF. The CDR3 DNA sequence: TGCAGCGTTGAAGGACAGGGGTACACAGATACGCAGTATTTT.

This clone is medium-sized (0.01 to 0.1%) within its sample. The J gene is TRBJ1-4, the V gene TRBV19; D is ambiguous. Germline V lookup: CDR1 LNHDA, CDR2 SQIVND (reference sequence). CDR3 length: 14 amino acids. Trimming removed 10 bases at V and 3 bases at J, with 15 bases between. The CDR3 DNA follows: TGTGCCACCAAAACCGGCAGGTCTAATGAAAAACTGTTTTTT. Translating it yields CATKTGRSNEKLFF. The entire variable domain, with the rest obtained from reference TRBV19 and TRBJ1-4, is as follows: DGGITQSPKYLFRKEGQNVTLSCEQNLNHDAMYWYRQDPGQGLRLIYYSQIVNDFQKGDIAEGYSVSREKKESFPLTVTSAQKNPTAFYLCATKTGRSNEKLFFGSGTQLSVL.

The chain links TRBV12-3 or TRBV12-4 to TRBJ1-5; no reliable D call. The CDR3 covers 13 residues. V was clipped by 2 bases and J by 7 bases, with 9 bases between them. CDR3 loop: CASSLQARQPQHF. CDR3 DNA sequence: TGTGCCAGCAGTTTACAGGCCAGGCAGCCCCAGCATTTT.

The chain carries TRBV15 and TRBJ1-1, with 7 bases that match TRBD1. The CDR3 covers 13 residues. Germline V gene lookup returns CDR1 LNHNV and CDR2 YYDKDF (reference sequence). V lost 4 bases, J lost 5 bases, and 4 bases stayed unmatched. CDR3 residues: CATSTGGETEAFF. CDR3 bases: TGTGCCACCAGCACAGGGGGTGAAACTGAAGCTTTCTTT.

This clone was seen once. The V call is TRBV2, the J call TRBJ2-1; TRBD2 matches 10 bases. This CDR3 comprises 16 residues. J gave up 7 bases and V 6 bases, and 12 bases lay outside the gene matches. Germline V CDR1 and CDR2: SNHLY, FYNNEI. The CDR3: CASSGGLAGARNEQFF. For the CDR3, the DNA is TGTGCCAGCAGCGGGGGCCTAGCGGGAGCTAGAAATGAGCAGTTCTTC.

This chain joins TRBV2 and TRBJ2-5, with D tentatively TRBD1 (5 bases). The CDR3 is 15 residues long. In germline, CDR1 is SNHLY, CDR2 FYNNEI. Trimming left V 5 bases short and J 1 base short, with 14 bases between. CDR3 in amino acids: CASSSGRQSQETQYF. In DNA form, the CDR3 reads TGTGCCAGCAGTTCTGGTCGACAGAGCCAAGAGACCCAGTACTTC.